These 21 T cell receptor beta chains originate from one sample sequenced in a study of post-analysis software for immune sequencing data. Incorporated into the TCR beta cDNA libraries were unique molecular identifiers, which served to reduce PCR and sequencing biases. One entry per CDR3 protein, called by TCRdb with MiXCR from the PCR reads. The top ten hold under 7% of the sample, which has more than 500,000 distinct CDR3 sequences, around a third seen once. The antigens for these receptors are not known. General study findings and limits: Controls had lower frequencies than patients of about 5 TRBV segments, which included TRBV5-6, TRBV5-1 and TRBV20-1.

The specimen was blood. These receptors came from a girl younger than 18 with multiple sclerosis.

This clonotype was seen just once. The chain uses TRBV5-1 and TRBJ1-1; no firm D call. Germline CDR1 SGHRS, CDR2 YFSETQ. The CDR3 extends over 15 amino acids. V was pared by 3 bases and J by 0 bases, with 12 bases between. In DNA form, the CDR3 reads TGCGCCAGCAGCTCCGTTGGGAGGGTGAACACTGAAGCTTTCTTT. Translating gives CASSSVGRVNTEAFF. The full variable domain, with the rest looked up from reference TRBV5-1 and TRBJ1-1, is KAGVTQTPRYLIKTRGQQVTLSCSPISGHRSVSWYQQTPGQGLQFLFEYFSETQRNKGNFPGRFSGRQFSNSRSEMNVSTLELGDSALYLCASSSVGRVNTEAFFGQGTRLTVV.

This clonotype was counted only a few times. The chain carries TRBV29-1 and TRBJ2-1; 7 bases agree with TRBD1. Looked up from germline, CDR1 is SQVTM and CDR2 is ANQGSEA. This CDR3 is 15 amino acids long. Germline trimming cut 1 base from V and 4 bases from J; bases unmatched to any gene: 7. CDR3 in amino acids: CSVEVWDSQYNEQFF. The CDR3 DNA follows: TGCAGCGTTGAAGTATGGGACAGCCAGTACAATGAGCAGTTCTTC.

A word on this clonotype: One end of the junction fails to match germline, which may point to a read error. This chain links TRBV3-1 with TRBJ1-2; no clear D gene. This CDR3 has 13 amino acids. Germline V gene sequence: CDR1 LGHDT, CDR2 YNNKEL (reference sequence). CDR3 amino acids: CTSGGESLHGYTF. DNA of the CDR3: TGTACCAGCGGCGGGGAATCGTTGCATGGCTACACCTTC.

This clonotype was recorded a few times. This rearrangement joins TRBV7-6 to TRBJ2-5; possibly TRBD1 for D (6 bases). This CDR3 has 17 residues. Germline V gene lookup returns CDR1 SGHVS and CDR2 FNYEAQ. V shed 2 bases and J shed 5 bases, with 21 bases lying between them. The CDR3 spells CASSLSSTGRSTETQYF. The DNA of the CDR3 is TGTGCCAGCAGCTTAAGTTCGACAGGACGCTCGACGGAGACCCAGTACTTC.

In its sample, this clonotype was seen a few times. The chain has TRBV20-1 and TRBJ1-6; D gene uncertain. The CDR3 is 13 amino acids. V shed 2 bases and J shed 10 bases, with 12 bases lying between them. Germline CDR1 is DFQATT and CDR2 is SNEGSKA (reference sequence). As DNA, the CDR3 is TGCAGTGCTAGAACTTCGTCCGGGTCACCCCTCCACTTT. Translation: CSARTSSGSPLHF.

This chain connects TRBV27 to TRBJ2-1, with 16 bases fitting TRBD2. Looked up from germline, CDR1 is MNHEY and CDR2 is SMNVEV (reference sequence). The CDR3 runs 16 residues. J lost 10 bases, V lost 3 bases, and 6 bases had no gene match. The CDR3 is CASSLGTSGGASEQFF. CDR3 DNA sequence: TGTGCCAGCAGTTTGGGGACTAGCGGGGGGGCTAGCGAGCAGTTCTTC.

The chain recombines TRBV7-2 with TRBJ2-2, with D uncertain. Trimming took off 5 bases at V and 7 bases at J, with 11 bases between the two ends. The CDR3 length is 13 residues. Germline V gene data show CDR1 as SGHTA and CDR2 as FQGNSA. The CDR3 protein is CASSLLVVGELFF. DNA for the CDR3: TGTGCCAGCAGCCTTCTGGTGGTCGGGGAGCTGTTTTTT.

The chain uses TRBV11-2 and TRBJ1-6; D is uncertain. CDR3 size: 15 residues. The V end was cut by 5 bases, the J end by 0 bases, with 8 bases between. The germline V gene encodes CDR1 SGHAT and CDR2 FQNNGV. CDR3 sequence reads: CASSPGFSYNSPLHF. As DNA, the CDR3 is TGTGCCAGCAGCCCTGGGTTCTCCTATAATTCACCCCTCCACTTT. Based on the CDR3 plus reference TRBV11-2 and TRBJ1-6, the full variable domain is EAGVAQSPRYKIIEKRQSVAFWCNPISGHATLYWYQQILGQGPKLLIQFQNNGVVDDSQLPKDRFSAERLKGVDSTLKIQPAKLEDSAVYLCASSPGFSYNSPLHFGNGTRLTVT.

Comments on this clonotype: Mismatch with germline at one junction end may stem from a read error. This chain joins TRBV6-2 or TRBV6-3 and TRBJ1-2; 8 nucleotides line up with TRBD1. This CDR3 contains 13 residues. Germline CDR1 and CDR2: MNHEY and SVGEGT. The CDR3 loop reads CASNQGASGGYIF. CDR3 in DNA: TGTGCCAGCAACCAGGGGGCTTCGGGAGGCTACATCTTC.

The V and J genes are TRBV20-1 and TRBJ1-6, with D uncertain. Trimming cost V 0 bases and J 7 bases, with 16 bases left between them. From germline, CDR1 is DFQATT and CDR2 SNEGSKA (reference sequence). This CDR3 comprises 16 residues. CDR3 sequence reads: CSARDSTSAGNSPLHF. The CDR3 DNA reads TGCAGTGCTAGAGATAGTACCAGTGCGGGGAATTCACCCCTCCACTTT.

This chain connects TRBV3-1 to TRBJ1-2, with 9 bases aligning to TRBD1. V gave up 4 bases and J gave up 5 bases; unmatched junction bases: 11. The CDR3 covers 16 residues. Germline V CDR1 and CDR2: LGHDT, YNNKEL (reference sequence). The CDR3 DNA reads as TGTGCCAGCAGCCCCGCCTCCGGACAGGGGAAGTATGGCTACACCTTC. The encoded protein is CASSPASGQGKYGYTF.

J is TRBJ2-1 and V is TRBV2, with 8 bases that match TRBD1. Germline values: CDR1 SNHLY, CDR2 FYNNEI. Trimming took 4 bases from V and 14 from J; bases not matched to a gene: 13. The CDR3 contains 14 residues. This CDR3 is CASSVALAGGEEFF. Written as DNA, the CDR3 is TGTGCCAGCAGTGTCGCTCTCGCAGGGGGCGAGGAGTTCTTC.

The V call is TRBV2, the J call TRBJ2-3; TRBD2 matches 14 bases. Germline loops: CDR1 SNHLY, CDR2 FYNNEI. The CDR3 totals 18 residues. The trim removed 6 bases at V and 1 base at J, leaving 9 bases unmatched. The CDR3 DNA reads as TGTGCCAGCAGGCGACTAGCGGGGGGGACCCCTGGCACAGATACGCAGTATTTT. It yields the protein CASRRLAGGTPGTDTQYF.

This clonotype has a count of ten or more. The V gene is TRBV7-9, the J gene TRBJ2-1; TRBD2 matches 11 bases. V lost 5 bases, J lost 1 base, and 4 bases stayed unmatched. The CDR3 is 16 amino acids. Per the germline V gene, CDR1 is SEHNR and CDR2 is FQNEAQ (reference sequence). CDR3 DNA sequence: TGTGCCAGCAGCCCGCTAGCGGGGGGATCCTACAATGAGCAGTTCTTC. Encoded protein: CASSPLAGGSYNEQFF.

The genes are TRBV20-1 and TRBJ2-1; D possibly corresponds to TRBD1 (5 bases). This CDR3 has 16 residues. V gave up 2 bases and J gave up 4 bases, with 18 bases separating them. CDR1 and CDR2 (germline): DFQATT, SNEGSKA (reference sequence). The CDR3 DNA is TGCAGTGCTAGACGGGCCGACAGCCCTAATTACAATGAGCAGTTCTTC. Protein product: CSARRADSPNYNEQFF.

The rearrangement joins TRBV7-9 to TRBJ1-1; D might be TRBD1 (6 bases). CDR1 is SEHNR, CDR2 FQNEAQ, per germline (reference sequence). This CDR3 is built from 12 residues. V lost 8 bases and J lost 4, with 11 bases in between. Written as DNA, the CDR3 is TGTGCCAGCCTAGGAGGGGGCACTGAAGCTTTCTTT. It codes for CASLGGGTEAFF. Full variable domain (rest looked up from reference TRBV7-9 and TRBJ1-1): DTGVSQNPRHKITKRGQNVTFRCDPISEHNRLYWYRQTLGQGPEFLTYFQNEAQLEKSRLLSDRFSAERPKGSFSTLEIQRTEQGDSAMYLCASLGGGTEAFFGQGTRLTVV.

This clonotype was found a few times. The rearrangement uses TRBV9 and TRBJ1-6; D is possibly TRBD1 (5 bases). The germline V gene encodes CDR1 SGDLS and CDR2 YYNGEE. This CDR3 spans 16 amino acids. Between the trimmed V and J ends, which lost 0 bases and 5 bases, there was a span of 12 bases. The CDR3 DNA follows: TGTGCCAGCAGCGTAGAGCCAGGGATCGATAATTCACCCCTCCACTTT. It codes for CASSVEPGIDNSPLHF.

This clonotype was counted between two and nine times. The rearrangement links TRBV28 to TRBJ1-6; 10 bases map to TRBD1. After removal of 9 bases from V and 9 bases from J, the junction contained 8 bases not matched to a gene. Germline CDR1 and CDR2: MDHEN and SYDVKM. The CDR3 has 14 amino acids. DNA for the CDR3: TGTGCCAGTGCGGAAGGGACAGGGGCTTCACCCCTCCACTTT. Translated, it gives CASAEGTGASPLHF.

This clonotype was recorded at least ten times. A read error may explain this, as a much larger clone is one base away. The chain employs TRBV7-2 and TRBJ2-1, with D unclear. The V gene lost 5 bases and the J gene lost 7 bases, with 6 bases spanning the gap. The CDR3 spans 11 residues. The germline V gene has CDR1 SGHTA and CDR2 FQGNSA. The CDR3 here is CASSHGNEQFF. CDR3 sequence (DNA): TGTGCCAGCAGCCACGGTAATGAGCAGTTCTTC. The variable domain in full, completed from reference TRBV7-2 and TRBJ2-1, reads GAGVSQSPSNKVTEKGKDVELRCDPISGHTALYWYRQSLGQGLEFLIYFQGNSAPDKSGLPSDRFSAERTGGSVSTLTIQRTQQEDSAVYLCASSHGNEQFFGPGTRLTVL.

The rearrangement uses TRBV6-5 and TRBJ1-4, with D possibly being TRBD1 (6 bases). V lost 4 bases and J lost 0, with 9 bases in between. The CDR3 consists of 15 residues. Germline CDR1 and CDR2: MNHEY and SVGAGI. The DNA of the CDR3 is TGTGCCAGCAGTTCGGACAGAGCAACTAATGAAAAACTGTTTTTT. It encodes CASSSDRATNEKLFF.

This clonotype has just a few counts. This chain joins TRBV6-5 and TRBJ1-2; 7 positions agree with TRBD1. The CDR3 is made up of 15 amino acids. Trimming took 6 bases from V and 5 from J; bases not matched to a gene: 12. In germline, CDR1 is MNHEY, CDR2 SVGAGI. CDR3 protein: CASRTSRQGEYGYTF. In DNA form, the CDR3 reads TGTGCCAGCAGAACCTCCCGGCAGGGGGAATATGGCTACACCTTC.